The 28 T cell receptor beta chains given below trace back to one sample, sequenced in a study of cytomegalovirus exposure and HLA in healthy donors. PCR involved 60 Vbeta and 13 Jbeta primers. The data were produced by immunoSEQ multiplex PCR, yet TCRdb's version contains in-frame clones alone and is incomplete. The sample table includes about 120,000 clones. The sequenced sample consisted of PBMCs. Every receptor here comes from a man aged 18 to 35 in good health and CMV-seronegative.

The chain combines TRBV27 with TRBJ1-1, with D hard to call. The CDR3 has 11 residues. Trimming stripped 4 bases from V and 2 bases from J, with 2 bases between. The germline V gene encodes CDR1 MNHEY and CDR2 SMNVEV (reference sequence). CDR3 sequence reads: CASSSNTEAFF. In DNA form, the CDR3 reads TGTGCCAGCAGTTCTAACACTGAAGCTTTCTTT.

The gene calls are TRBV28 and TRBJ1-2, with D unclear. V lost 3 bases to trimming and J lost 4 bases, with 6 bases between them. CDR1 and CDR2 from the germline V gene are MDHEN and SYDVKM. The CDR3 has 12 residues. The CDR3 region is CASSFISYGYTF. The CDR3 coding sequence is TGTGCCAGCAGTTTTATTAGCTATGGCTACACCTTC.

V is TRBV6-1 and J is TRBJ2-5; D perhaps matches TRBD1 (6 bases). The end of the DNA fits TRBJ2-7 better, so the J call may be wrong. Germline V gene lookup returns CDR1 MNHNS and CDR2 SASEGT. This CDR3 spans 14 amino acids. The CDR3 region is CASSERGSSYEQYF. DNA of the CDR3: TGTGCCAGCAGTGAAAGGGGGTCCTCCTACGAGCAGTACTTC.

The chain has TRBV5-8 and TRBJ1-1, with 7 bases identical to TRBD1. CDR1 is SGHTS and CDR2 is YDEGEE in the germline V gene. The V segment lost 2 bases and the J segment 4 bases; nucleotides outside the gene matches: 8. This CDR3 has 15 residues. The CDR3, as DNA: TGTGCCAGCAGCTTATTTCTCGACAGGGTCACTGAAGCTTTCTTT. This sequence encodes CASSLFLDRVTEAFF.

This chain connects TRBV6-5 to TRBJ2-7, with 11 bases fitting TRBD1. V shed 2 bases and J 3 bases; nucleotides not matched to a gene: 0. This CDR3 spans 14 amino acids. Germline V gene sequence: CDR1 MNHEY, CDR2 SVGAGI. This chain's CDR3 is CASSYGTGGYEQYF. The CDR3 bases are TGTGCCAGCAGTTACGGGACAGGGGGCTACGAGCAGTACTTC.

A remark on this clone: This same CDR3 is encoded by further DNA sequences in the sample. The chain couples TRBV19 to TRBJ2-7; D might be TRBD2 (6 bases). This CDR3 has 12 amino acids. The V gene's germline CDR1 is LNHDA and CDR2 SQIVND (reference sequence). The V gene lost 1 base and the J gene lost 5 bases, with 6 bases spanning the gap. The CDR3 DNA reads TGTGCCAGTAGTATAGGCGGGAACGAGCAGTACTTC. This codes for CASSIGGNEQYF. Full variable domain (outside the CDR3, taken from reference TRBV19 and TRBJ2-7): DGGITQSPKYLFRKEGQNVTLSCEQNLNHDAMYWYRQDPGQGLRLIYYSQIVNDFQKGDIAEGYSVSREKKESFPLTVTSAQKNPTAFYLCASSIGGNEQYFGPGTRLTVT.

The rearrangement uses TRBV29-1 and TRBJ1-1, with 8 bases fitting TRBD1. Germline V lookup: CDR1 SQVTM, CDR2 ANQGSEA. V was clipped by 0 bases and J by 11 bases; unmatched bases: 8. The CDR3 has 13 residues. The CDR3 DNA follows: TGCAGCGTTGAAGAAGGGACAGGAAACGGGGCTTTCTTT. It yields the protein CSVEEGTGNGAFF.

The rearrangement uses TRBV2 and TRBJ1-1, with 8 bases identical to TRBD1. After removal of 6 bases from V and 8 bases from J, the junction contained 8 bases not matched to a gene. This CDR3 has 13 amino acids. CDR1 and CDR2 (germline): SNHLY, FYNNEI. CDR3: CASRSRGRGEAFF. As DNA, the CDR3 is TGTGCCAGCAGGAGCAGGGGGCGCGGGGAAGCTTTCTTT.

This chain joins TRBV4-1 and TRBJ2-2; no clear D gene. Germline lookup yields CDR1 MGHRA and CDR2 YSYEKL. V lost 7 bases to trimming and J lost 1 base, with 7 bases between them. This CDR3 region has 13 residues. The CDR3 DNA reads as TGCGCCAGCAACCGAGGGAACACCGGGGAGCTGTTTTTT. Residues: CASNRGNTGELFF.

The CDR3 sequence is CASSSDPGLAGGPYNEQFF. CDR3 nucleotides: TGTGCCAGCAGCTCCGATCCGGGACTAGCGGGAGGCCCCTACAATGAGCAGTTCTTC. J is TRBJ2-1 and V is TRBV7-6; TRBD2 matches at 15 bases. CDR1 is SGHVS, CDR2 FNYEAQ, per germline. The CDR3 totals 19 residues. The trim removed 4 bases at V and 2 bases at J, leaving 9 bases unmatched.

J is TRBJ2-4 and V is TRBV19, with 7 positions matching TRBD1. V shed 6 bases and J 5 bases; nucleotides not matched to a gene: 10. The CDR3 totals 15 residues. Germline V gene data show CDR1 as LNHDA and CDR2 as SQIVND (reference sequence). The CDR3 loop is CASSRRTGTENIQYF. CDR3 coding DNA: TGTGCCAGTAGCCGGAGAACCGGGACAGAAAACATTCAGTACTTC.

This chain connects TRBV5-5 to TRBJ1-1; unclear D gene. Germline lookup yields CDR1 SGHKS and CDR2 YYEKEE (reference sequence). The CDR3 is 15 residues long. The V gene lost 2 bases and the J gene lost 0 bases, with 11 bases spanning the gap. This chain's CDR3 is CASSLVLTVNTEAFF. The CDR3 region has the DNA TGTGCCAGCAGCTTAGTCCTTACAGTGAACACTGAAGCTTTCTTT. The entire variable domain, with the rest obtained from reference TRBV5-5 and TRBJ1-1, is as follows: DAGVTQSPTHLIKTRGQQVTLRCSPISGHKSVSWYQQVLGQGPQFIFQYYEKEERGRGNFPDRFSARQFPNYSSELNVNALLLGDSALYLCASSLVLTVNTEAFFGQGTRLTVV.

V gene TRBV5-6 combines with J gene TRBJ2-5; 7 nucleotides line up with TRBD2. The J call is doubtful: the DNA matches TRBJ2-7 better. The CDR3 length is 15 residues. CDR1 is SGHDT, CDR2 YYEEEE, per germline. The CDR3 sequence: CASSLRFGGGYEQYF. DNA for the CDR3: TGTGCCAGCAGCTTGAGGTTCGGGGGAGGGTACGAGCAGTACTTC.

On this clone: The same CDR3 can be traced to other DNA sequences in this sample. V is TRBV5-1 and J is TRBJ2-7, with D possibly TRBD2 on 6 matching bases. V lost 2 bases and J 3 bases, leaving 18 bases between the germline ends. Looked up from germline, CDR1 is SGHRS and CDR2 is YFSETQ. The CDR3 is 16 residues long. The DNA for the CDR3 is TGCGCCAGCAGCTTAACGGGAGCGGGTAATTTCTACGAGCAGTACTTC. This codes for CASSLTGAGNFYEQYF.

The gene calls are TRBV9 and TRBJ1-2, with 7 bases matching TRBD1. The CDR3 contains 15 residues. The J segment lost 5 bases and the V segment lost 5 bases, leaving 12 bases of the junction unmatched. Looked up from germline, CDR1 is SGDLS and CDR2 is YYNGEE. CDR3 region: CASSAGTVRGYGYTF. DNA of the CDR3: TGTGCCAGCAGTGCCGGGACAGTCAGGGGTTATGGCTACACCTTC.

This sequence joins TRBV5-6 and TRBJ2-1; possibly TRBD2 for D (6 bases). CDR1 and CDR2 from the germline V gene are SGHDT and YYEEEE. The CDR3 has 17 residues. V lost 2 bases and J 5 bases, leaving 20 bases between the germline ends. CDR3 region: CASSLRASVYLDNEQFF. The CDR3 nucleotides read TGTGCCAGCAGCTTAAGAGCTAGCGTGTACCTTGACAATGAGCAGTTCTTC.

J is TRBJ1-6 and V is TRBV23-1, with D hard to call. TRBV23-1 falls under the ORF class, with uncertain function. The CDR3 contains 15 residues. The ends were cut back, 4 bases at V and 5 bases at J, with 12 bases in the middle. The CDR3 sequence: CASSLVGWDNSPLHF. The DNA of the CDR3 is TGCGCCAGCAGTCTAGTCGGGTGGGATAATTCACCCCTCCACTTT.

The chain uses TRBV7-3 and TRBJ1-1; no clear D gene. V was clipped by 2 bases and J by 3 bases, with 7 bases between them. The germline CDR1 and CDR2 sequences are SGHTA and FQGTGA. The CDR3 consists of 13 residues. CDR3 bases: TGTGCCAGCAGCTTAGGAGTTTACACTGAAGCTTTCTTT. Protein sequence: CASSLGVYTEAFF. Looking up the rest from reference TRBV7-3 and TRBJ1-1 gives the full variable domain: GAGVSQTPSNKVTEKGKYVELRCDPISGHTALYWYRQSLGQGPEFLIYFQGTGAADDSGLPNDRFFAVRPEGSVSTLKIQRTERGDSAVYLCASSLGVYTEAFFGQGTRLTVV.

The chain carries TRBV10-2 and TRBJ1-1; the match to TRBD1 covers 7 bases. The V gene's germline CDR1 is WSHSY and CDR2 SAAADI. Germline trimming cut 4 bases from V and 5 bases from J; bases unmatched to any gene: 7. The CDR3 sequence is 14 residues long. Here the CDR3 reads CASSGGRGATEAFF. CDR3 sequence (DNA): TGCGCCAGCAGTGGGGGCAGGGGGGCAACTGAAGCTTTCTTT.

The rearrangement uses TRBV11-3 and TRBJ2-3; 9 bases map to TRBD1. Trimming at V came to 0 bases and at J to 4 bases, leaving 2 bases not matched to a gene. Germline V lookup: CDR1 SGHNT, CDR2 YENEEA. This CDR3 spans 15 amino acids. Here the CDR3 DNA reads TGTGCCAGCAGCTTAGAGGGACAGGGTTCAGATACGCAGTATTTT. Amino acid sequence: CASSLEGQGSDTQYF.

CDR3 in DNA: TGCGCCAGCACTCAGACAGGGGAAGAGACCCAGTACTTC. Amino acids: CASTQTGEETQYF. The chain has TRBV5-1 and TRBJ2-5, with 8 positions matching TRBD1. Unmatched junction bases numbered 4, after V lost 6 bases and J lost 3 bases. Germline V gene sequence: CDR1 SGHRS, CDR2 YFSETQ. There are 13 residues in the CDR3.

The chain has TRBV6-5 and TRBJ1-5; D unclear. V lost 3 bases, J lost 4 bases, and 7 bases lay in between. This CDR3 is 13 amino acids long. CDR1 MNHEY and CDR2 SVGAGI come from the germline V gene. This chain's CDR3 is CASSYSTNQPQHF. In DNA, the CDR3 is TGTGCCAGCAGTTATTCCACAAATCAGCCCCAGCATTTT.

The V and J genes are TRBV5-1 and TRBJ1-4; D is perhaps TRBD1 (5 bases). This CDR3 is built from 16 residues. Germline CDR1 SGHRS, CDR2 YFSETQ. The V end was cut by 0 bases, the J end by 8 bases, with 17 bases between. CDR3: CASSLGSGTRGEKLFF. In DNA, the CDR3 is TGCGCCAGCAGCTTGGGGTCAGGGACCCGGGGGGAAAAACTGTTTTTT.

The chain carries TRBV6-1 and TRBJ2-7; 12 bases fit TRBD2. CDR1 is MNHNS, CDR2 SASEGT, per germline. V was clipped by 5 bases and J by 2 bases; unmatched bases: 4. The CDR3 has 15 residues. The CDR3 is CASSQTSGSPYEQYF. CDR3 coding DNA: TGTGCCAGCAGTCAGACTAGCGGGAGCCCCTACGAGCAGTACTTC.

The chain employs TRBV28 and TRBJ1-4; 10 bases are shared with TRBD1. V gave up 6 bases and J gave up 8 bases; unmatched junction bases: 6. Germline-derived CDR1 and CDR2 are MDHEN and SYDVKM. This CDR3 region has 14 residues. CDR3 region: CASRTGTGDEKLFF. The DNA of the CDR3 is TGTGCCAGCAGAACCGGGACAGGGGACGAAAAACTGTTTTTT.

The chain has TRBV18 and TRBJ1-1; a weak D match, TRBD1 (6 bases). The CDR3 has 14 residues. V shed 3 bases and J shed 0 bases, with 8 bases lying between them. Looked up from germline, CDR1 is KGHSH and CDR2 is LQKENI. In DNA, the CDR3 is TGTGCCAGCTCACCGGACAGTATGAACACTGAAGCTTTCTTT. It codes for CASSPDSMNTEAFF.

CDR3: CASIARGTQYF. Here the CDR3 DNA reads TGTGCCAGCATTGCAAGGGGTACGCAGTATTTT. The V call is TRBV28, the J call TRBJ2-3; perhaps TRBD1 as D (5 bases). This CDR3 is 11 amino acids long. Germline V lookup: CDR1 MDHEN, CDR2 SYDVKM. The germline V and J ends were trimmed by 7 bases and 8 bases, with 10 bases remaining between them.

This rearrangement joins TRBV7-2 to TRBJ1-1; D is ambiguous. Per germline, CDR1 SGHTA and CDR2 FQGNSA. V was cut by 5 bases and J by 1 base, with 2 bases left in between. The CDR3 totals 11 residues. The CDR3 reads CASSQNTEAFF. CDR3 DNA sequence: TGTGCCAGCAGCCAGAACACTGAAGCTTTCTTT.